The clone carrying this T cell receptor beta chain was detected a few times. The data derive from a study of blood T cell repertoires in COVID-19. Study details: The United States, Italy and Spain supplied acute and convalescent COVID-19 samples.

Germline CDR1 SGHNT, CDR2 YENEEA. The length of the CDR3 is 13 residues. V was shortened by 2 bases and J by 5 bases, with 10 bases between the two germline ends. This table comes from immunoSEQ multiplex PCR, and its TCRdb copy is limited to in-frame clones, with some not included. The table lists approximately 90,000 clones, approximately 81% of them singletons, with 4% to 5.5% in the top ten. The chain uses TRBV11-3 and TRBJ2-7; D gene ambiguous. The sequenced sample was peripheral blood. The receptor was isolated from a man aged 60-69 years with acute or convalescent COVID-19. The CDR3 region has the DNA TGTGCCAGCAGCTTAAGGATCAGCGACGAGCAGTACTTC. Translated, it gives CASSLRISDEQYF.